This TCR beta chain was found in a study of T-cell reconstitution after alpha-beta-depleted transplantation in children. General observations from the study: Two months or so post-transplant, alpha-beta T cells reportedly derived from several hundred expanded graft clones. Surviving recipient T cells and thymic progenitors underlay high day-60 TCRbeta diversity in some patients. At the one-year point after transplant, T-cell counts and TCRbeta diversity were found to come mostly from T cells that had been newly produced.

With regard to this clonotype: The antigen remains undetermined.

V was pared by 2 bases and J by 7 bases, with 16 bases of the junction left unmatched. The CDR3 runs to 17 residues. Molecular barcoding with unique molecular identifiers was used for the TCRbeta library. TCRdb re-derived calls from the PCR reads in MiXCR, one entry per CDR3 protein. Among 250,000 to 400,000 distinct CDR3 sequences, 23% were seen once, and the ten largest hold about a tenth. Sequences were derived from PBMCs, mostly from graft donor cells, sampled 180 days after TCRalphabeta/CD19-depleted stem cell transplant. The chain couples TRBV12-3 or TRBV12-4 to TRBJ2-7, with 8 nucleotides matching TRBD1. The source is a male patient aged 5 to 17 who had a stem cell transplant for acute lymphoblastic leukemia, so the T cells may come from the graft donor. The CDR3 coding sequence is TGTGCCAGCAGTTTAATGTGGGGACAGGAGGGGGTCGGGGAGCAGTACTTC. Amino acid sequence: CASSLMWGQEGVGEQYF.